One and the same sample provided the 6 T cell receptor beta chains below, sequenced in a study of Ad26.COV2.S vaccination and SARS-CoV-2 variants. Clones were read by immunoSEQ multiplex PCR, and TCRdb kept only the in-frame ones, dropping some. The repertoire holds around 420,000 clones, approximately 90% seen once, with less than 4.5% in the top ten. Specified treatment: approximately 18 received Ad26.COV2.S at low or high dose, single or two shots; a few received placebo; per-sample allocation not given. Sampling occurred on day 63 after the first vaccine or placebo injection. The sample consisted of peripheral blood, taken in a trial of Ad26.COV2.S vaccine versus placebo. The receptors derive from a person between 18 and 60 years old who received the Ad26.COV2.S COVID-19 vaccine or a placebo.

DNA of the CDR3: TGTGCCAGCAGTTTCCACTTATTAGCGGGGGTGAACACCGGGGAGCTGTTTTTT. Encoded protein: CASSFHLLAGVNTGELFF. V is TRBV28 and J is TRBJ2-2, with 9 nucleotides matching TRBD2. Germline trimming cut 3 bases from V and 1 base from J; bases unmatched to any gene: 9. The CDR3 runs 18 residues. Germline CDR1 MDHEN, CDR2 SYDVKM. Full variable domain (remainder filled in from reference TRBV28 and TRBJ2-2): DVKVTQSSRYLVKRTGEKVFLECVQDMDHENMFWYRQDPGLGLRLIYFSYDVKMKEKGDIPEGYSVSREKKERFSLILESASTNQTSMYLCASSFHLLAGVNTGELFFGEGSRLTVL.

V usage is TRBV7-9 and J usage is TRBJ2-2, with D perhaps matching TRBD1 (5 bases). V lost 2 bases and J lost 6, with 7 bases in between. Germline lookup yields CDR1 SEHNR and CDR2 FQNEAQ (reference sequence). The CDR3 is made up of 13 amino acids. CDR3 nucleotides: TGTGCCAGCAGCTTATCAGGGCCCGGGGAGCTGTTTTTT. Protein: CASSLSGPGELFF.

The gene calls are TRBV6-5 and TRBJ2-1, with TRBD2 matching over 8 bases. This CDR3 spans 13 amino acids. CDR1 MNHEY and CDR2 SVGAGI come from the germline V gene. J was trimmed by 14 bases and V by 4 bases; bases with no gene match: 10. The CDR3 spells CASSSKRGGREFF. CDR3 in DNA: TGTGCCAGCAGTTCGAAACGGGGGGGCCGCGAGTTCTTC.

The CDR3 nucleotides read TGTGCCAGCAGCTTAACCGGACAGACCCAGTACTTC. Translation gives CASSLTGQTQYF. The V and J genes are TRBV7-3 and TRBJ2-5; D gene unclear. There are 12 residues in the CDR3. Germline values: CDR1 SGHTA, CDR2 FQGTGA. The ends were cut back, 0 bases at V and 6 bases at J, with 5 bases in the middle.

The J gene is TRBJ2-3, the V gene TRBV4-2, with TRBD2 identical over 7 bases. Germline V lookup: CDR1 LGHNA, CDR2 YNFKEQ. After removal of 3 bases from V and 2 bases from J, the junction contained 8 bases not matched to a gene. The CDR3 has 16 residues. In nucleotides, the CDR3 is TGTGCCAGCAGCCATGAGCCGGGACTAATCACAGATACGCAGTATTTT. Translation gives CASSHEPGLITDTQYF.

The genes are TRBV11-2 and TRBJ2-5; TRBD2 might be the D (5 bases). The CDR3 is 12 amino acids. Deletions cut 1 base from V and 9 bases from J, with 9 bases between. Germline V gene lookup returns CDR1 SGHAT and CDR2 FQNNGV. The CDR3 DNA follows: TGTGCCAGCAGCTTAGCGGGGATGGCCCAGTACTTC. Translation: CASSLAGMAQYF.